This T cell receptor beta chain was identified during a study of TIL therapy for anti-PD-1-resistant metastatic lung cancer. Study background: Tumors had a median PD-L1 proportion score of approximately 5.5%.

This was the immunoSEQ v3 assay. Clones were read by immunoSEQ multiplex PCR, and TCRdb kept only the in-frame ones, dropping some. The sample has 4,800 or so clones; 64% are singletons. The germline gives CDR1 MNHEY, CDR2 SMNVEV (reference sequence). The CDR3 covers 15 residues. The ends lost 5 bases at V and 0 bases at J; junction bases unmatched: 1. Time point here: pre-treatment sample, taken before nivolumab and TIL therapy. Most excised metastases sampled were pleural nodules or supraclavicular lymph nodes. Patients were adults with stage 4 NSCLC. This chain joins TRBV27 and TRBJ2-3; the match to TRBD2 covers 11 bases. This receptor was identified in a man aged 65 to 79 with non-small cell lung cancer. Sequenced material: tumor tissue, taken at baseline. The CDR3 loop reads CASSRTSGSTDTQYF. The CDR3 coding sequence is TGTGCCAGCAGTCGGACTAGCGGGAGCACAGATACGCAGTATTTT.